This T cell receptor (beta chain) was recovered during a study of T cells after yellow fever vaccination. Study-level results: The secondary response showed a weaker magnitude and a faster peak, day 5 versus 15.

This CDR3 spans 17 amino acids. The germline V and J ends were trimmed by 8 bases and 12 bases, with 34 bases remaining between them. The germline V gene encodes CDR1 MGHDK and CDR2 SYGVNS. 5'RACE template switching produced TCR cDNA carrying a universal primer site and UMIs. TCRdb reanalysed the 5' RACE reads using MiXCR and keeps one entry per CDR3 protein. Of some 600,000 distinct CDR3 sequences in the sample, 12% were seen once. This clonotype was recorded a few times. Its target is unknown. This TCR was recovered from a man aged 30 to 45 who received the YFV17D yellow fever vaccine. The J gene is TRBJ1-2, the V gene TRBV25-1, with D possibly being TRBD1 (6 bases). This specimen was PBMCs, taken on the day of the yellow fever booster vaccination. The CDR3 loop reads CASGRPDDLGGREGHTF. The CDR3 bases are TGTGCCAGCGGACGGCCCGATGACCTTGGGGGGCGTGAAGGCCACACCTTC.